These T cell receptor beta chains were read from a single sample in a study of cytomegalovirus exposure and HLA in healthy donors. The assay was immunoSEQ multiplex PCR, and TCRdb's table has in-frame clones only and misses some. The sample holds roughly 230,000 clones, roughly 91% seen once. The specimen sequenced was PBMCs. The receptor source for this set is a girl aged 2 to 9 in good health and CMV-seronegative. Each CDR3 is given with its conserved first and last residue.

J	V	CDR3
TRBJ2-2	TRBV2	CASNLDSYTGELFF
TRBJ1-6	TRBV28	CASSLRDRGESPLHF
TRBJ2-7	TRBV28	CASSYGTATRGVEQYF
TRBJ2-5	TRBV15	CATSRAVGTARGTQYF
TRBJ1-1	TRBV27	CASRPLSPNTEAFF
TRBJ2-1	TRBV4-2	CASSFVPGLAGGPYNEQFF
TRBJ2-5	TRBV29-1	CSVFVWGDRGRSSQETQYF
TRBJ1-1	TRBV7-9	CASSPDSYTEAFF
TRBJ1-6	TRBV19	CASSPQTGGNSPLHF
TRBJ2-7	TRBV5-1	CASSFQGQEQYF
TRBJ1-1	TRBV7-9	CASSFPQGAQSGTFF
TRBJ2-5	TRBV27	CASSFQGLAGETQYF
TRBJ2-3	TRBV27	CASSSAGTMYTDTQYF
TRBJ1-4	TRBV10-2	CASSSPGGNEKLFF
TRBJ2-3	TRBV27	CASSLRPPGLAGGGTQYF
TRBJ2-2	TRBV14	CASSLGGRYTGELFF
TRBJ2-1	TRBV27	CASSLMAGSSYNEQFF
TRBJ1-2	TRBV5-6	CASSLRDRVNYGYTF
TRBJ2-5	TRBV13	CASSLGRGGEETQYF
TRBJ1-5	TRBV6-5	CASSSTGYSNQPQHF
TRBJ2-3	TRBV18	CASSPPSTTDTQYF
TRBJ2-1	TRBV7-9	CASSLGWAGNEQFF
TRBJ1-2	TRBV6-5	CASSGQHGSYGYTF
TRBJ2-1	TRBV6-6	CASLKDRYYNEQFF
TRBJ1-3	TRBV6-1	CASSEAASGNTIYF
TRBJ2-2	TRBV6-4	CASSDPQGGTGELFF
TRBJ2-1	TRBV5-1	CASSPKGGTSGRFRSDEQFF
TRBJ2-5	TRBV30	CAWGLAGGGSETQYF
TRBJ2-1	TRBV5-5	CASSVDRGSSREQFF
TRBJ2-2	TRBV5-1	CASSFGGGTNTGELFF
TRBJ2-7	TRBV10-1	CASSDPAGVSYEQYF
TRBJ1-1	TRBV12-5	CASGLDRGAFF
TRBJ1-1	TRBV2	CASSYGLNTEAFF
TRBJ2-1	TRBV7-8	CASSPGTSSSYNEQFF
TRBJ2-3	TRBV19	CASSIGPKKDTQYF
TRBJ2-7	TRBV7-2	CASSGYRSSYEQYF
TRBJ2-3	TRBV7-3	CASSLINGRLALSDTQYF
TRBJ2-5	TRBV5-8	CASSLAGSPQETQYF
TRBJ2-1	TRBV21-1	CASSSAEGGISYNEQFF
TRBJ2-7	TRBV7-3	CASRQNRDRGRRIAYEQYF
TRBJ2-7	TRBV15	CATSGQGGLSYEQYF
TRBJ1-1	TRBV28	CASSLPQGEAFF
TRBJ2-5	TRBV13	CASSSPSGSGETQYF
TRBJ2-1	TRBV7-9	CASSLTPMASGGADEQFF
TRBJ1-6	TRBV25-1	CASSDTGDNSPLHF
TRBJ2-4	TRBV2	CASNQGIAKNIQYF